The clone carrying this T cell receptor beta chain was seen ten or more times. What it binds is not known. The sample is drawn from a study of response to subunit inactivated influenza vaccine. Regarding the study as a whole: There was a suggestion from the authors that each seasonal influenza vaccination recruits few new T cells.

TCRdb processed the RT-PCR reads anew with MiXCR; each CDR3 protein has one entry. The table records some 640,000 distinct CDR3 sequences, about 14% of them present only once. V dropped 5 bases and J dropped 8 bases, with 12 bases sitting between them. Looked up from germline, CDR1 is MNHEY and CDR2 is SVGEGT. The CDR3 loop spans 12 amino acids. The chain employs TRBV6-2 or TRBV6-3 and TRBJ1-1; tentatively, D is TRBD1 (5 bases). The sample in question was PBMCs from blood, obtained 14 days before vaccination. The clonotype comes from a man aged 45 to 65 who received an inactivated influenza vaccine. This CDR3 reads CASSPPRAEAFF. In DNA form, the CDR3 reads TGTGCCAGCAGTCCTCCCAGGGCCGAAGCTTTCTTT.